A selection of T cell receptor beta chains follows, all from one sample in a study of cytomegalovirus exposure and HLA in healthy donors. Assay used: immunoSEQ multiplex PCR; TCRdb lists only in-frame clones, some missing. The table shows 150,000 to 200,000 clones, with approximately 86% occurring only once. Sequencing was done on a sample of PBMCs. The receptors derive from a woman under 30 in good health and CMV-seronegative. CDR3s include the opening cysteine and the closing phenylalanine or tryptophan. D genes are given only for firm matches. Size is omitted from some rows. Given values are once, few, many or a class for expanded clones.

V gene,J gene,D gene,clone size,CDR3 protein,CDR3 DNA
TRBV27,TRBJ1-1,NA,few,CASSFRPRDSEAFF,TGTGCCAGCAGTTTCCGCCCCCGGGACTCTGAAGCTTTCTTT
TRBV6-1,TRBJ1-3,NA,NA,CASSEHWGQGNTIYF,TGTGCCAGCAGTGAACATTGGGGGCAAGGAAACACCATATATTTT
TRBV29-1,TRBJ2-7,NA,NA,CSVEDPGVSSYEQYF,TGCAGCGTTGAAGATCCGGGGGTTAGCTCCTACGAGCAGTACTTC
TRBV4-1,TRBJ1-2,NA,NA,CASSQAGLNGYTF,TGCGCCAGCAGCCAAGCAGGGCTGAATGGCTACACCTTC
TRBV9,TRBJ1-3,NA,NA,CASSVGAGAKDYSGNTIYF,TGTGCCAGCAGCGTAGGGGCAGGGGCTAAAGACTACTCTGGAAACACCATATATTTT
TRBV7-2,TRBJ1-1,NA,NA,CASSSRTANTEAFF,TGTGCCAGCAGCTCCCGGACAGCGAACACTGAAGCTTTCTTT
TRBV7-3,TRBJ2-2,NA,NA,CASSQQGLLNTGELFF,TGTGCCAGCAGCCAGCAGGGACTGCTAAACACCGGGGAGCTGTTTTTT
TRBV11-3,TRBJ2-7,TRBD2,NA,CASSSRGGLAGVGEQYF,TGTGCCAGCAGCTCACGAGGGGGACTAGCGGGAGTCGGCGAGCAGTACTTC
TRBV27,TRBJ2-2,NA,NA,CASSIGAITGELFF,TGTGCCAGCAGTATAGGGGCTATCACCGGGGAGCTGTTTTTT
TRBV30,TRBJ2-3,TRBD2,NA,CAFDSGGVSDTQYF,TGTGCCTTTGATAGCGGGGGGGTTTCAGATACGCAGTATTTT
TRBV27,TRBJ1-2,TRBD1,NA,CASSLQGANYGYTF,TGTGCCAGCAGTTTACAGGGGGCGAACTATGGCTACACCTTC
TRBV27,TRBJ2-7,NA,NA,CASSLRDRYYEQYF,TGTGCCAGCAGTCTTCGAGACAGGTACTACGAGCAGTACTTC
TRBV5-4,TRBJ2-2,TRBD2,once,CASSLRAGDTGELFF,TGTGCCAGCAGCTTGAGAGCGGGAGACACCGGGGAGCTGTTTTTT
TRBV5-1,TRBJ1-5,NA,NA,CASSKDGGNQPQHF,TGCGCCAGCAGCAAAGACGGGGGAAATCAGCCCCAGCATTTT
TRBV4-1,TRBJ2-1,TRBD2,NA,CASSPSRRSGGHNEQFF,TGCGCCAGCAGCCCCTCGCGGCGTAGCGGGGGGCACAATGAGCAGTTCTTC
TRBV7-8,TRBJ2-1,NA,NA,CASSLVLTGNEQFF,TGTGCCAGCAGCTTAGTATTAACGGGAAATGAGCAGTTCTTC
TRBV6-4,TRBJ2-3,TRBD1,many,CASSGTGGTDTQYF,TGTGCCAGCAGTGGGACAGGGGGCACAGATACGCAGTATTTT
TRBV9,TRBJ1-1,NA,NA,CASSPVGGLGAAFF,TGTGCCAGCAGCCCGGTGGGGGGGCTGGGAGCAGCTTTCTTT
TRBV5-4,TRBJ2-6,NA,NA,CASSLGVYSGANVLTF,TGTGCCAGCAGCCTCGGGGTATACTCTGGGGCCAACGTCCTGACTTTC
TRBV9,TRBJ1-2,TRBD1,NA,CASSGPTNRGLKGYTF,TGTGCCAGCAGCGGCCCAACTAACAGGGGGCTGAAGGGCTACACCTTC
TRBV2,TRBJ1-1,TRBD1,NA,CASSLTGQGNTEAFF,TGTGCCAGCAGCCTTACCGGACAGGGAAACACTGAAGCTTTCTTT
TRBV7-2,TRBJ2-3,NA,NA,CASSFSSLPDTQYF,TGTGCCAGCAGCTTCTCTAGTCTCCCAGATACGCAGTATTTT
TRBV5-1,TRBJ2-5,TRBD2,NA,CASSWDPRLGGGSQETQYF,TGCGCCAGCAGCTGGGACCCCCGGTTGGGCGGGGGTTCACAAGAGACCCAGTACTTC
TRBV19,TRBJ1-5,NA,few,CASSPGVQPQHF,TGTGCCAGTAGTCCAGGGGTTCAGCCCCAGCATTTT
TRBV4-1,TRBJ1-1,TRBD1,medium-sized,CASSQPQGKGTNTEAFF,TGCGCCAGCAGCCAGCCACAGGGGAAGGGGACGAACACTGAAGCTTTCTTT
TRBV5-6,TRBJ2-5,NA,NA,CASSLDRIQETQYF,TGTGCCAGCAGCTTGGACAGGATCCAAGAGACCCAGTACTTC
TRBV6-5,TRBJ2-5,NA,NA,CASSYSRASGLAQYF,TGTGCCAGCAGTTACTCCAGGGCTTCCGGATTGGCCCAGTACTTC
TRBV18,TRBJ1-1,NA,NA,CASSPTVGGTEAFF,TGTGCCAGCTCACCAACAGTTGGAGGCACTGAAGCTTTCTTT
TRBV4-3,TRBJ2-6,TRBD1,once,CASSPSGTGLSGANVLTF,TGCGCCAGCAGCCCATCCGGGACAGGCCTCTCTGGGGCCAACGTCCTGACTTTC
TRBV6-1,TRBJ1-3,NA,once,CASTLYSGNTIYF,TGTGCCAGCACCCTCTACTCTGGAAACACCATATATTTT
TRBV6-5,TRBJ2-3,TRBD1,NA,CASRRDRGADTQYF,TGTGCCAGCCGCCGGGACAGGGGTGCAGATACGCAGTATTTT
TRBV12-5,TRBJ1-3,NA,NA,CASAQTTSGNTIYF,TGTGCTAGTGCCCAGACAACCTCTGGAAACACCATATATTTT
TRBV14,TRBJ1-1,NA,NA,CASSQDLNTEAFF,TGTGCCAGCAGCCAAGACTTGAACACTGAAGCTTTCTTT
TRBV2,TRBJ1-6,NA,NA,CASEGNSPLHF,TGTGCCAGCGAGGGCAATTCACCCCTCCACTTT
TRBV6-5,TRBJ1-2,TRBD1,NA,CASSYSTGGRGYTF,TGTGCCAGCAGTTACTCAACAGGGGGCCGTGGCTACACCTTC
TRBV30,TRBJ1-1,TRBD1,NA,CAVTTGVNTEAFF,TGTGCCGTAACGACAGGGGTGAACACTGAAGCTTTCTTT
TRBV6-6,TRBJ1-2,TRBD1,NA,CASETGQGLGGYTF,TGTGCCAGTGAAACTGGACAGGGGCTGGGCGGCTACACCTTC
TRBV19,TRBJ2-3,NA,once,CASSHWARSTDTQYF,TGTGCCAGTAGTCATTGGGCCAGGAGCACAGATACGCAGTATTTT
TRBV12-5,TRBJ1-4,TRBD1,NA,CASGFDRDEKLFF,TGTGCTAGTGGTTTTGACAGGGACGAAAAACTGTTTTTT
TRBV6-6,TRBJ1-1,NA,NA,CASRGRNVNTEAFF,TGTGCCAGCAGGGGGCGCAACGTAAACACTGAAGCTTTCTTT
TRBV6-6,TRBJ1-5,NA,NA,CASSSQGKQPQHF,TGTGCCAGCAGTTCGCAGGGGAAGCAGCCCCAGCATTTT
TRBV7-2,TRBJ2-1,TRBD2,NA,CASSPLLAGGAGNEQFF,TGTGCCAGCAGCCCCCTTCTAGCGGGAGGGGCGGGCAATGAGCAGTTCTTC
TRBV10-2,TRBJ1-2,NA,NA,CASRDQQGARYTF,TGCGCCAGCAGGGACCAACAGGGAGCTCGCTACACCTTC
TRBV5-1,TRBJ2-1,TRBD2,NA,CASSSGLAGYNEQFF,TGCGCCAGCAGCTCCGGACTAGCGGGTTACAATGAGCAGTTCTTC
TRBV9,TRBJ2-5,NA,NA,CASGRTDQETQYF,TGTGCCAGCGGAAGGACAGACCAAGAGACCCAGTACTTC
TRBV11-1,TRBJ2-3,NA,NA,CASSPTSLDTQYF,TGTGCCAGCAGTCCTACTAGTCTTGATACGCAGTATTTT
TRBV2,TRBJ1-1,TRBD1,NA,CASSLRTGEDTEAFF,TGTGCCAGCAGTCTACGGACAGGGGAGGACACTGAAGCTTTCTTT
TRBV7-9,TRBJ1-3,NA,NA,CASSSGTSGNTIYF,TGTGCCAGCAGCTCCGGGACATCCGGAAACACCATATATTTT
TRBV11-2,TRBJ2-6,NA,NA,CASSFYTSGANVLTF,TGTGCCAGCAGCTTTTACACCTCTGGGGCCAACGTCCTGACTTTC
TRBV5-5,TRBJ2-7,TRBD1,NA,CASSSALSRQGYEQYF,TGTGCCAGCAGCTCCGCGTTGAGTAGACAGGGATACGAGCAGTACTTC
TRBV9,TRBJ1-5,NA,NA,CASSEGRGGQPQHF,TGTGCCAGCAGCGAGGGTCGGGGGGGTCAGCCCCAGCATTTT
TRBV7-8,TRBJ2-7,TRBD1,NA,CASSLSTGEGDEQYF,TGTGCCAGCAGCCTGTCGACAGGGGAAGGGGACGAGCAGTACTTC
TRBV6-5,TRBJ2-1,NA,NA,CASSFQDGDNEQFF,TGTGCCAGCAGCTTTCAAGACGGAGACAATGAGCAGTTCTTC
TRBV6-1,TRBJ1-2,TRBD1,once,CASSVRGPYGYTF,TGTGCCAGCAGTGTAAGGGGGCCTTATGGCTACACCTTC
TRBV5-8,TRBJ2-3,TRBD2,NA,CASSQLADYTDTQYF,TGTGCCAGCAGCCAACTAGCGGACTACACAGATACGCAGTATTTT